This T cell receptor beta chain was recovered during a study of shared clonotypes between healthy human individuals. Looking at the study overall: Per-donor plates numbered three CD4 naive, three CD4 memory, two CD8 naive and one CD8 memory.

Sorted-subset replicate PCRs used 150 to 200 ng DNA, around 27,000 T cell genomes. Generated by immunoSEQ multiplex PCR, the TCRdb table keeps only in-frame clones and is missing some. The table lists fewer than 850,000 clones, approximately 97% of them singletons, with under 0.3% in the top ten. The V and J ends lost 0 bases and 9 bases respectively, with 9 bases between them. The CDR3 contains 12 residues. Germline assignment: CDR1 LGHNA and CDR2 YNFKEQ. Remarks on this clone: Antigen: not known.

Study-level results: In contrast to clonotypes shared by all four donors, non-shared clonotypes had lower generation probabilities.

It was CD45RO-negative cells, positively selected for CCR7, that made up naive CD8 cells, with terminally differentiated effector memory CD45RA+ cells excluded. Donors comprised only Caucasian adults living in Nashville, Tennessee. Specimen: naive CD8+ T cells sorted from blood. The receptor's source is a young man in good health. The chain couples TRBV4-2 to TRBJ2-7, with D uncertain. CDR3 protein: CASSQDGWWQYF. As DNA, the CDR3 is TGTGCCAGCAGCCAAGATGGATGGTGGCAGTACTTC.